The following is a T cell receptor (beta chain) sequence with its context. The antigen is unknown. A single base separates this from a much larger clone, so it may be a read error. This entry comes from a study of blood T cells in healthy people across ages. Combining a sample-barcoded 5' primer with a J-beta primer mix, a second PCR ran for roughly 7 to 11 cycles. Tags on each cDNA molecule came from a template-switch adaptor with 12 random nucleotides. MiXCR, applied by TCRdb to the 5' RACE reads, yields one record per CDR3 protein. The sample holds roughly 700,000 distinct CDR3 sequences, 45% to 50% seen once. Findings and limits, study-wide: Higher diversity and more naive CD4+ cells were features of long-lived donors, compared to aged donors. PBMCs left unsorted prevented a conclusive naive versus antigen-experienced comparison.

This CDR3 has 14 residues. Germline loops: CDR1 DFQATT, CDR2 SNEGSKA (reference sequence). This TCR came from a woman between 55 and 75 years old in good health. Sequenced material: blood. The chain recombines TRBV20-1 with TRBJ2-1, with 7 positions matching TRBD1. The J call could be wrong; TRBJ2-7 is a better fit for the DNA end. The CDR3 sequence is CSALDRSSYNEQYF. DNA of the CDR3: TGCAGTGCCCTGGACAGGAGCTCCTACAATGAGCAGTACTTC.